This entry lists 16 T cell receptor beta chains sequenced from one sample in a study of molecular identifiers for immune sequencing clone quantification. Via MiXCR, TCRdb re-called the PCR reads, giving one row per CDR3 protein. Of approximately 8,000 distinct CDR3 sequences listed, 30% to 35% were seen once; the top ten hold about 7%. The specimen sequenced was naive CD8+ T cells from blood, with Jurkat cell RNA spiked in. Subset given: FACS-sorted CD8+CD4-CCR7+CD45RA+ naive T cells. These receptors were collected from a human donor in good health. Some libraries in this study had Jurkat cell RNA spiked in.

This clonotype has just a few counts. The chain is built from TRBV5-4 and TRBJ2-1; D not certain. The CDR3 is made up of 14 amino acids. In germline, CDR1 is SGHNT, CDR2 YYREEE (reference sequence). The V end lost 1 base, the J end lost 10 bases, and 15 bases lay between the germline ends. CDR3 in DNA: TGTGCCAGCAGCTTGACACAATCGCGTGAGGAGCAGTTCTTC. It encodes CASSLTQSREEQFF.

This clonotype turned up a few times. The chain has TRBV20-1 and TRBJ2-4, with a weak D call TRBD1 (7 bases). Germline values: CDR1 DFQATT, CDR2 SNEGSKA (reference sequence). The V end was cut by 3 bases, the J end by 3 bases, with 24 bases between. There are 18 residues in the CDR3. CDR3 bases: TGCAGTGCTAGCCACCGGGACAGAGAAGCGGGTTTCAAAAACATTCAGTACTTC. This codes for CSASHRDREAGFKNIQYF.

Note on this clonotype: This may come from a read error, since a much larger clone is one base off. This sequence joins TRBV7-9 and TRBJ2-5; D gene uncertain. The CDR3 contains 14 residues. The germline gives CDR1 SEHNR, CDR2 FQNEAQ (reference sequence). V lost 5 bases, J lost 3 bases, and 13 bases lay in between. CDR3 sequence reads: CASSPTRLEETQYF. CDR3 nucleotide sequence: TGTGCCAGCAGCCCTACCAGGTTGGAAGAGACCCAGTACTTC.

This clonotype was seen more than once but under ten times. This chain uses TRBV12-5 with TRBJ2-2, with unresolved D. Germline lookup yields CDR1 LGHNT and CDR2 FRNRAP. Trimming cost V 9 bases and J 8 bases, with 7 bases left between them. This CDR3 spans 10 amino acids. The DNA for the CDR3 is TGTGCTAGCCGTCCTGGGGAGCTGTTTTTT. This sequence encodes CASRPGELFF.

The J gene is TRBJ2-7, the V gene TRBV28, with 9 bases fitting TRBD1. With V trimmed by 1 base and J by 2 bases, 6 bases remained unmatched. Germline values: CDR1 MDHEN, CDR2 SYDVKM. The CDR3 extends over 16 amino acids. The CDR3 DNA sequence: TGTGCCAGCAGTTTATTGGACAGGGGAGTTGCCTACGAGCAGTACTTC. It encodes CASSLLDRGVAYEQYF.

J is TRBJ1-2 and V is TRBV4-2; D is unresolved. Trimming shortened V by 1 base and J by 3 bases, and 12 bases separated the two germline ends. In germline, CDR1 is LGHNA, CDR2 YNFKEQ. This CDR3 is 15 amino acids long. In nucleotides, the CDR3 is TGTGCCAGCAGCCAAGTGGCGGACCCCGACTATGGCTACACCTTC. Translation gives CASSQVADPDYGYTF.

Worth noting for this clonotype: Just one base apart from a much larger clone, this may be a read error. The gene calls are TRBV4-3 and TRBJ2-3; a possible D gene is TRBD2 (6 bases). Germline V CDR1 and CDR2: LGHNA, YSLEER. Between the trimmed V and J ends, which lost 1 base and 4 bases, there was a span of 21 bases. The CDR3 length is 18 residues. The CDR3 nucleotides are TGCGCCAGCAGCCAAGTCCCGCTAGTGGGAGGTCGGGCAGATACGCAGTATTTT. It codes for CASSQVPLVGGRADTQYF.

Notes on this clonotype: One end of the junction fails to match germline, which may point to a read error. The chain uses TRBV28 and TRBJ2-7; D call uncertain. The CDR3 sequence is 17 residues long. Germline V gene sequence: CDR1 MDHEN, CDR2 SYDVKM. Here the CDR3 DNA reads TGTGCCAGCAGTTTAGCCCCGAAGCGAATCAGCTCCTGCGAGCAGTACTTC. The encoded protein is CASSLAPKRISSCEQYF.

The J gene is TRBJ2-1, the V gene TRBV12-3 or TRBV12-4; 9 nucleotides line up with TRBD2. With V trimmed by 6 bases and J by 4 bases, 7 bases remained unmatched. The CDR3 runs to 15 residues. The CDR3, as DNA: TGTGCCAGCAGGCCCGGGACTAGCCTATACAATGAGCAGTTCTTC. Translated, it gives CASRPGTSLYNEQFF.

This clonotype was seen more than once but under ten times. The J gene is TRBJ2-3, the V gene TRBV4-1; TRBD1 is a possible D gene (6 bases). CDR3 length: 16 residues. Trimming removed 1 base at V and 2 bases at J, with 13 bases between. Germline loops: CDR1 MGHRA, CDR2 YSYEKL. In nucleotides, the CDR3 is TGCGCCAGCAGCCAAGTTGTCTGGACAGACACAGATACGCAGTATTTT. It yields the protein CASSQVVWTDTDTQYF.

The genes are TRBV5-4 and TRBJ2-5; D is possibly TRBD1 (7 bases). Trimming stripped 2 bases from V and 4 bases from J, with 12 bases between. This CDR3 contains 14 residues. Germline CDR1 is SGHNT and CDR2 is YYREEE (reference sequence). The CDR3: CASSFPGGPETQYF. Here the CDR3 DNA reads TGTGCCAGCAGCTTTCCAGGGGGGCCAGAGACCCAGTACTTC.

This clonotype is judged medium-sized. This chain connects TRBV9 to TRBJ2-1; D gene uncertain. Germline V CDR1 and CDR2: SGDLS, YYNGEE. V lost 4 bases and J 6 bases, leaving 8 bases between the germline ends. The CDR3 loop spans 12 amino acids. CDR3 coding DNA: TGTGCCAGCAGCCCGGACCTCAATGAGCAGTTCTTC. Translated, it gives CASSPDLNEQFF.

This clonotype has a single count. The V and J genes are TRBV7-9 and TRBJ2-3; unclear D gene. V was pared by 5 bases and J by 8 bases, with 11 bases between. Germline CDR1 reads SEHNR; CDR2 reads FQNEAQ (reference sequence). The CDR3 runs to 12 residues. The chain's CDR3 is CASSQALATQYF. The CDR3 DNA reads TGTGCCAGCAGCCAAGCTTTAGCTACGCAGTATTTT.

This clonotype occurred a few times. In DNA, the CDR3 is TGTGCCAGCAGCCCCACTTTGGGGGGCTATGGCTACACCTTC. Protein sequence: CASSPTLGGYGYTF. The V gene is TRBV7-9, the J gene TRBJ1-2, with D perhaps TRBD1 (5 bases). The V end was cut by 5 bases, the J end by 4 bases, with 14 bases between. The CDR3 runs to 14 residues. Per the germline V gene, CDR1 is SEHNR and CDR2 is FQNEAQ (reference sequence). Full variable domain (outside the CDR3, taken from reference TRBV7-9 and TRBJ1-2): DTGVSQNPRHKITKRGQNVTFRCDPISEHNRLYWYRQTLGQGPEFLTYFQNEAQLEKSRLLSDRFSAERPKGSFSTLEIQRTEQGDSAMYLCASSPTLGGYGYTFGSGTRLTVV.

For this clonotype: A much bigger clone sits one base away, suggesting this may be a read error. V usage is TRBV9 and J usage is TRBJ2-3; D unresolved. The CDR3 contains 15 residues. Per germline, CDR1 SGDLS and CDR2 YYNGEE. CDR3 nucleotides: TGTGCCAGCAGGTCATACTCGGCGACTCCAGATTCGCAGTATTTT. Protein product: CASRSYSATPDSQYF.

Note on this clonotype: A read error may produce the germline difference seen at one junction end. The chain recombines TRBV20-1 with TRBJ2-5; the D gene is possibly TRBD1 (6 bases). Germline CDR1 is DFQATT and CDR2 is SNEGSKA (reference sequence). The CDR3 is made up of 13 amino acids. CDR3 nucleotides: TGCAGTGCTAGTGTCAGGGGCCAAGGGACCCAGTACTTC. As protein: CSASVRGQGTQYF.